This T cell receptor (beta chain) was recovered during a study of T-cell memory formation after mild COVID-19. Broader study findings: The second-wave clones peaking on day 37 were not confirmed as SARS-CoV-2-specific. Clones shrinking from day 15 to 85 showed even CD4/CD8 mixes; later expanders tilted CD4+. Among contracting clones, CD4+ were mainly CM/EM and CD8+ enriched in EMRA.

The germline CDR1 and CDR2 sequences are SEHNR and FQNEAQ (reference sequence). The CDR3 spans 14 residues. V was cut by 7 bases and J by 0 bases, with 12 bases left in between. With regard to this clonotype: What it recognizes is unknown.

Constant-segment-primed 5'RACE gave TCR alpha and TCR beta cDNA libraries with sample barcodes and UMIs. TCRdb reprocessed the 5' RACE reads via MiXCR and lists one record per CDR3 protein. The data show about 440,000 distinct CDR3 sequences, around 19% seen once. The source material was PBMCs or a T cell subset sorted from them (not recorded which). The chain carries TRBV7-9 and TRBJ1-1; D remains unclear. The receptor's source is an adult woman who had mild COVID-19 (a few samples of this study predate the infection). Cell type and time point are not known. The CDR3 DNA reads as TGTGCCAGCACCTTGGGAGGGTTGAACACTGAAGCTTTCTTT. Translation: CASTLGGLNTEAFF.